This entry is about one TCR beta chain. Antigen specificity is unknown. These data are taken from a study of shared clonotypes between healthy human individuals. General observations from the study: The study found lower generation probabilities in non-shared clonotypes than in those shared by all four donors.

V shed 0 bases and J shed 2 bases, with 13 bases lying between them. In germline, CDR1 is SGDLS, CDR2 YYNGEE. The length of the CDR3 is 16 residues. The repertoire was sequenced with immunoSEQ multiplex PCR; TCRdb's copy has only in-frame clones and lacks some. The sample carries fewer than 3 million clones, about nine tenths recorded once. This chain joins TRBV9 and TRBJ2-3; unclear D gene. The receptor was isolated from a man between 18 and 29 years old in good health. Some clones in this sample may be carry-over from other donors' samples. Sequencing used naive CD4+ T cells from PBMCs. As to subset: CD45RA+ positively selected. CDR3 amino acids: CASSVGVATLTDTQYF. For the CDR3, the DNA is TGTGCCAGCAGCGTAGGGGTCGCTACCCTCACAGATACGCAGTATTTT.